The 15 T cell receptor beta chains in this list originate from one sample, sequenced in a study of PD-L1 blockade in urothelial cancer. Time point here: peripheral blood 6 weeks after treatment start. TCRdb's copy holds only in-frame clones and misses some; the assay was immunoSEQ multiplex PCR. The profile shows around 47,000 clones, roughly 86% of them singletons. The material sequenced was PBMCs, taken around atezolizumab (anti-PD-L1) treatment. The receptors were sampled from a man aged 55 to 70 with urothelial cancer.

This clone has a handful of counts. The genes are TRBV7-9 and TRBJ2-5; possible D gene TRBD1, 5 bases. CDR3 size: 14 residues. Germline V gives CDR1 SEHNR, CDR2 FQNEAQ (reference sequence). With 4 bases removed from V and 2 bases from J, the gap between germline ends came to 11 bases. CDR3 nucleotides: TGTGCCAGCAGCTACTCCCAGGGACAAGAGACCCAGTACTTC. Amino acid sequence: CASSYSQGQETQYF.

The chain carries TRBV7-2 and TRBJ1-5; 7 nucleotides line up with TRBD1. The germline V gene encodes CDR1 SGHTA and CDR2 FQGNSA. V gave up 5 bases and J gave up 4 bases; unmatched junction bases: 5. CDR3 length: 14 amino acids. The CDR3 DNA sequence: TGTGCCAGCAGCCACTCACAGGGGAATCAGCCCCAGCATTTT. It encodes CASSHSQGNQPQHF.

The chain's CDR3 is CASSTHISRGARGNQPQHF. CDR3 DNA: TGTGCCAGCAGCACCCACATCAGTCGGGGGGCGCGGGGCAATCAGCCCCAGCATTTT. This chain uses TRBV11-3 with TRBJ1-5; the D gene is possibly TRBD1 (6 bases). V lost 5 bases, J lost 2 bases, and 25 bases lay in between. The CDR3 contains 19 residues. Germline CDR1 is SGHNT and CDR2 is YENEEA.

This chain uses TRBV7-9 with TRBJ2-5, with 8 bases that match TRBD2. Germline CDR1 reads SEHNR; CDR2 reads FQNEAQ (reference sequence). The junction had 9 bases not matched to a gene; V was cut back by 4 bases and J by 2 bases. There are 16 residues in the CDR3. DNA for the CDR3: TGTGCCAGCAGCTCCCTGGGCGGGGGGACACAAGAGACCCAGTACTTC. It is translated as CASSSLGGGTQETQYF. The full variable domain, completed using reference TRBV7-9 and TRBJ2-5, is DTGVSQNPRHKITKRGQNVTFRCDPISEHNRLYWYRQTLGQGPEFLTYFQNEAQLEKSRLLSDRFSAERPKGSFSTLEIQRTEQGDSAMYLCASSSLGGGTQETQYFGPGTRLLVL.

The CDR3 loop reads CASSLTSGRYNEQFF. The CDR3 DNA sequence: TGTGCCAGCAGTTTAACTAGCGGGAGATACAATGAGCAGTTCTTC. This chain joins TRBV28 and TRBJ2-1; 11 positions match TRBD2. V was pared by 2 bases and J by 4 bases, with 1 base of the junction left unmatched. Germline loops: CDR1 MDHEN, CDR2 SYDVKM. CDR3 length: 15 residues.

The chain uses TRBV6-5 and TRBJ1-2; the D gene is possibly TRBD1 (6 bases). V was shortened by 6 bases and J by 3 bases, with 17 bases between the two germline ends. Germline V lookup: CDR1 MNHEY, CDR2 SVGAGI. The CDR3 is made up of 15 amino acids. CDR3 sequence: CASRPTNRAYYGYTF. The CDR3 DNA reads TGTGCCAGCAGACCTACCAACAGGGCTTACTATGGCTACACCTTC.

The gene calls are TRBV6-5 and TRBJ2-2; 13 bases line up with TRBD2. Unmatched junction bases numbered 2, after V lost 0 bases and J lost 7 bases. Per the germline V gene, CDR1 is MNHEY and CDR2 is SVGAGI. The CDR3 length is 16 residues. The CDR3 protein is CASSYSRLAGGGELFF. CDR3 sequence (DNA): TGTGCCAGCAGTTACTCGAGACTAGCGGGAGGCGGGGAGCTGTTTTTT.

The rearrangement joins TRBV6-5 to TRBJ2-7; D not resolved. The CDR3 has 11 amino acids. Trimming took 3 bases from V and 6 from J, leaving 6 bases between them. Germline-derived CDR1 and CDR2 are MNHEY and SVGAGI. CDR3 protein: CASSYMAEQYF. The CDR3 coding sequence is TGTGCCAGCAGTTATATGGCCGAGCAGTACTTC.

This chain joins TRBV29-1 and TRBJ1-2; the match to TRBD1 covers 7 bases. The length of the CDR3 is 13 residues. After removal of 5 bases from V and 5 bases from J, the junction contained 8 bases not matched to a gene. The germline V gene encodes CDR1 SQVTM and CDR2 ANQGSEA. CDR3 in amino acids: CSVSGGPQYGYTF. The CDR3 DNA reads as TGCAGCGTTTCAGGGGGGCCCCAGTATGGCTACACCTTC.

The CDR3, as DNA: TGTGCCAGCAGCTTAGGGCAACAATTAAAACAGCCCCAGCATTTT. Its translation is CASSLGQQLKQPQHF. The chain employs TRBV7-8 and TRBJ1-5; D gene ambiguous. The V end was cut by 1 base, the J end by 7 bases, with 14 bases between. CDR1 SGHVS and CDR2 FQNEAQ come from the germline V gene. The CDR3 has 15 residues. The whole variable domain, remainder taken from reference TRBV7-8 and TRBJ1-5, is GAGVSQSPRYKVAKRGQDVALRCDPISGHVSLFWYQQALGQGPEFLTYFQNEAQLDKSGLPSDRFFAERPEGSVSTLKIQRTQQEDSAVYLCASSLGQQLKQPQHFGDGTRLSIL.

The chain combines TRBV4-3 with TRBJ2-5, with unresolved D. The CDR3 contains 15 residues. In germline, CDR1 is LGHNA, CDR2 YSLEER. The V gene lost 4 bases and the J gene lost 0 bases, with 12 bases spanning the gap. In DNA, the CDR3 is TGCGCCAGCAGCCGACTCTTTGGGTACCAAGAGACCCAGTACTTC. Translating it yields CASSRLFGYQETQYF.

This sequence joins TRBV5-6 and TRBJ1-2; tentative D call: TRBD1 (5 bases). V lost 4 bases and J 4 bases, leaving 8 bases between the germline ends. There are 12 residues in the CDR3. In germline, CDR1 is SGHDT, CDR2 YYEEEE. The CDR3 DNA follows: TGTGCCAGCAGCACCACAGGCTATGGCTACACCTTC. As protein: CASSTTGYGYTF.

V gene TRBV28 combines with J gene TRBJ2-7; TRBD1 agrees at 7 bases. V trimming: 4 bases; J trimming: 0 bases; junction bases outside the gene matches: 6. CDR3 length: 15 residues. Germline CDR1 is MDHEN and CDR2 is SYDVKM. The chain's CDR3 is CASSSTGELSYEQYF. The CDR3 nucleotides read TGTGCCAGCAGTTCTACAGGGGAGCTCTCCTACGAGCAGTACTTC.

CDR3 amino acids: CASSIQGIPYGYTF. CDR3 sequence (DNA): TGTGCCAGCAGCATACAGGGAATTCCCTATGGCTACACCTTC. V is TRBV5-4 and J is TRBJ1-2, with D possibly matching TRBD1 (6 bases). CDR3 length: 14 amino acids. Germline CDR1 SGHNT, CDR2 YYREEE (reference sequence). V lost 4 bases and J 4 bases, leaving 14 bases between the germline ends.

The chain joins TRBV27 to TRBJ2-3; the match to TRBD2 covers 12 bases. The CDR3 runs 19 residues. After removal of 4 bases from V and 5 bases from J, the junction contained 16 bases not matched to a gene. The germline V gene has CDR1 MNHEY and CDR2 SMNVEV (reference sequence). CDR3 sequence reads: CASSSPVLLAGGPGDTQYF. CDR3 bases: TGTGCCAGCAGTTCCCCGGTCCTCCTAGCGGGAGGGCCTGGAGATACGCAGTATTTT.